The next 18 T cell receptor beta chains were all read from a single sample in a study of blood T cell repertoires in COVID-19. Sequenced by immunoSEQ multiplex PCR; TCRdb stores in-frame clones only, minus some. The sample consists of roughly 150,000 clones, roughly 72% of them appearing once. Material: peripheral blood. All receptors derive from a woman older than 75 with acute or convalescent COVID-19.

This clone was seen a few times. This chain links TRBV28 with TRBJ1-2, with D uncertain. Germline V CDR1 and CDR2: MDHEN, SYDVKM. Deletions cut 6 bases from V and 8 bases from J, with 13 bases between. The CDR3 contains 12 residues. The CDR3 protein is CASRAPLGGYTF. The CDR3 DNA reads TGTGCCAGCAGGGCCCCTTTGGGCGGCTACACCTTC.

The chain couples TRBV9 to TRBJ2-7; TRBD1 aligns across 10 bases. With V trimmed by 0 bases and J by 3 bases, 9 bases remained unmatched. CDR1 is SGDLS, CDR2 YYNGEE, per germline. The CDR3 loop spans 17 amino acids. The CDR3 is CASSVGVRRDRGYEQYF. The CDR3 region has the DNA TGTGCCAGCAGCGTAGGTGTGCGGAGGGACAGGGGCTACGAGCAGTACTTC.

CDR3 sequence: CASSPKGLAGSTDTQYF. For the CDR3, the DNA is TGTGCCAGCAGCCCAAAAGGACTAGCGGGCAGCACAGATACGCAGTATTTT. This sequence joins TRBV7-3 and TRBJ2-3; 11 bases agree with TRBD2. The trim removed 5 bases at V and 0 bases at J, leaving 7 bases unmatched. Germline loops: CDR1 SGHTA, CDR2 FQGTGA. The CDR3 length is 17 residues.

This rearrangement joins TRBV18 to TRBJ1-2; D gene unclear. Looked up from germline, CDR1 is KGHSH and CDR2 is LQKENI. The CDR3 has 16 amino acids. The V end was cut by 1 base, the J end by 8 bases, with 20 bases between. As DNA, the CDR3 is TGTGCCAGCTCACCACGCCAGGAAATATCCCAACCCGGCTACACCTTC. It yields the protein CASSPRQEISQPGYTF.

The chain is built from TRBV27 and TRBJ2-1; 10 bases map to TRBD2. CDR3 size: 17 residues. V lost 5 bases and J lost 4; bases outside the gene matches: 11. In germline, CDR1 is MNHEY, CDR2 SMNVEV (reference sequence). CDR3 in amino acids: CASSVSAGGPGYNEQFF. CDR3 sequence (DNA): TGTGCCAGCAGTGTGTCAGCGGGAGGGCCCGGTTACAATGAGCAGTTCTTC.

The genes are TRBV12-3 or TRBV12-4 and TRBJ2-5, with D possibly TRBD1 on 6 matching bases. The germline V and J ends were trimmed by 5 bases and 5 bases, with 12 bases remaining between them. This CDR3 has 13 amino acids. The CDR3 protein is CASSPQGRETQYF. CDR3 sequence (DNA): TGTGCCAGCAGTCCACAGGGCCGGGAGACCCAGTACTTC.

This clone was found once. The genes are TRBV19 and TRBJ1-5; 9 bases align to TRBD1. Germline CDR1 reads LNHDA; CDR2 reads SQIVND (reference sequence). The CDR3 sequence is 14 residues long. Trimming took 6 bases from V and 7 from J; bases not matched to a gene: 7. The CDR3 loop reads CASSATGGRQPQHF. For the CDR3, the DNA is TGTGCCAGTAGCGCGACAGGGGGAAGGCAGCCCCAGCATTTT. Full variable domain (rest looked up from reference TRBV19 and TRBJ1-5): DGGITQSPKYLFRKEGQNVTLSCEQNLNHDAMYWYRQDPGQGLRLIYYSQIVNDFQKGDIAEGYSVSREKKESFPLTVTSAQKNPTAFYLCASSATGGRQPQHFGDGTRLSIL.

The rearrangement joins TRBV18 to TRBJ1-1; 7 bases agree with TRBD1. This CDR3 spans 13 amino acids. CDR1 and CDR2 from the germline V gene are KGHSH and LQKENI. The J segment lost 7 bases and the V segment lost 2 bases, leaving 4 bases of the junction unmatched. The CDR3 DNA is TGTGCCAGCTCACCAGAGCGGACAGGTGAAGCTTTCTTT. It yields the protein CASSPERTGEAFF.

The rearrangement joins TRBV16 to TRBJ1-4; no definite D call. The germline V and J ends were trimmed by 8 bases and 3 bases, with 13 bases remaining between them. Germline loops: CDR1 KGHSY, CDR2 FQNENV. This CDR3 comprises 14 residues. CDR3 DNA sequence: TGTGCCAGCCGACTGGGTTACCCTAATGAAAAACTGTTTTTT. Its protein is CASRLGYPNEKLFF.

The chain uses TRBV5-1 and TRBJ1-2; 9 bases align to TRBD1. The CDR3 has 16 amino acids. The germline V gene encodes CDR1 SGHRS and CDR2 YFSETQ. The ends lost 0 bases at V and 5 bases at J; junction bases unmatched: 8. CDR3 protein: CASSLVPGQGGYGYTF. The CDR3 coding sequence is TGCGCCAGCAGCTTGGTTCCGGGACAGGGTGGGTATGGCTACACCTTC.

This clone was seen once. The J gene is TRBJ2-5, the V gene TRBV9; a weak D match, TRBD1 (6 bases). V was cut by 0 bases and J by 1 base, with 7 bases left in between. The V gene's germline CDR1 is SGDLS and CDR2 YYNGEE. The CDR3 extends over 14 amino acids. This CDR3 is CASSVVGAQETQYF. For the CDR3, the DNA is TGTGCCAGCAGCGTAGTGGGGGCCCAAGAGACCCAGTACTTC.

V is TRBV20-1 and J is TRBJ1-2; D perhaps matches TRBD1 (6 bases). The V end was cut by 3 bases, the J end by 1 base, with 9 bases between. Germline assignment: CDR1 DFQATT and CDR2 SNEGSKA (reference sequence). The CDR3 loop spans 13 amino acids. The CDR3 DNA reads TGCAGTGCTAGTGCAGGGGATAACTATGGCTACACCTTC. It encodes CSASAGDNYGYTF.

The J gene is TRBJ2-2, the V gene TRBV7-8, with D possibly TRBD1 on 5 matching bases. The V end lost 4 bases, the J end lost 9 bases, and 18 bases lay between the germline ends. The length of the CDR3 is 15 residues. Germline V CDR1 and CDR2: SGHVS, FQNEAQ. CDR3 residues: CASSSDSTYDRELFF. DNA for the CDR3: TGTGCCAGCAGCTCCGACAGTACGTATGATCGGGAGCTGTTTTTT.

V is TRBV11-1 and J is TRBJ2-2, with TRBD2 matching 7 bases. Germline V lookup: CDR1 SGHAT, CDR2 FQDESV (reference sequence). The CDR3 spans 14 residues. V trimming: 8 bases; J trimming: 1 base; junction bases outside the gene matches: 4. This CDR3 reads CASAIAGNTGELFF. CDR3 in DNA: TGTGCCAGCGCGATAGCGGGGAACACCGGGGAGCTGTTTTTT.

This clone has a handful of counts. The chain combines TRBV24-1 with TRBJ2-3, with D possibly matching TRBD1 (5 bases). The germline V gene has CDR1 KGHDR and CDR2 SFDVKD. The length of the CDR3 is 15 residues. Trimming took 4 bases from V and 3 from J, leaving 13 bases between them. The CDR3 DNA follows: TGTGCCACCAGTGAAAGGGCAGGGCGAACAGATACGCAGTATTTT. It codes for CATSERAGRTDTQYF.

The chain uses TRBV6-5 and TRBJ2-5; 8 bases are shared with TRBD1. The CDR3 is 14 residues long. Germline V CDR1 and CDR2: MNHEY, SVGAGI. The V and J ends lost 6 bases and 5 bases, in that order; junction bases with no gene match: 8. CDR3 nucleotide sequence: TGTGCCAGCAGGGACGACAGGGGTGGGGAGACCCAGTACTTC. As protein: CASRDDRGGETQYF.

This CDR3 is CASNPGQGFQPQHF. CDR3 coding DNA: TGTGCCAGTAACCCGGGACAGGGCTTTCAGCCCCAGCATTTT. V and J are TRBV19 and TRBJ1-5; TRBD1 agrees at 9 bases. The germline CDR1 and CDR2 sequences are LNHDA and SQIVND (reference sequence). After removal of 7 bases from V and 6 bases from J, the junction contained 7 bases not matched to a gene. The CDR3 consists of 14 residues.

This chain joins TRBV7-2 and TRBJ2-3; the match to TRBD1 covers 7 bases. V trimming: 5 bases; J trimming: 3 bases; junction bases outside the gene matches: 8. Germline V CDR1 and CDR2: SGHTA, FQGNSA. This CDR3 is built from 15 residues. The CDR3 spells CASSGRGQRTDTQYF. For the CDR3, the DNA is TGTGCCAGCAGCGGTAGGGGACAGCGGACAGATACGCAGTATTTT.